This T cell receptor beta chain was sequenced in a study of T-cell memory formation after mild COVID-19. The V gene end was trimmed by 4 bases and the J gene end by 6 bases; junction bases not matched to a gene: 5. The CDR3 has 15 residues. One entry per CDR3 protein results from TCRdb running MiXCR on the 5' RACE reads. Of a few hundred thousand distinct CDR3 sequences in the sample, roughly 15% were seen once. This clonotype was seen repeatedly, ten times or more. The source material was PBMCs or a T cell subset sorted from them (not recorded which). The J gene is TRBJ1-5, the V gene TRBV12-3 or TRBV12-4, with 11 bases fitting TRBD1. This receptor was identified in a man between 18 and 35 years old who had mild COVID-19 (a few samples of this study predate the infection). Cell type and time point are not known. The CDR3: CASSYPGQGGQPQHF. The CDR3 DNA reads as TGTGCCAGCAGTTACCCGGGACAGGGGGGTCAGCCCCAGCATTTT.